This paragraph reports one T cell receptor (beta chain). This entry belongs to a study of blood T cell repertoires in COVID-19. Study summary: COVID-19 samples from acute and convalescent phases originated in the United States, Italy and Spain. The analysed material was cDNA or gDNA that came from T cells, B-cell-depleted T cells, or PBMCs.

V was shortened by 2 bases and J by 1 base, with 8 bases between the two germline ends. Germline CDR1 reads GTSNPN; CDR2 reads SVGIG (reference sequence). The CDR3 sequence is 13 residues long. In the authors' workflow: Amplification of reference gene primers was used by the study to estimate nucleated cell counts. Only in-frame clones appear in the TCRdb table, and some are missing; sequencing was by immunoSEQ multiplex PCR. Clone size and V and J calls were adopted from that table, with D and trimming inferred from the DNA. This sample yields under 300,000 clones, of which 80% to 85% are seen a single time; about 1.5% belongs to the top ten.

This clonotype was sampled from a woman between 40 and 55 years old who had recovered from COVID-19. The chain links TRBV30 to TRBJ1-1, with D maybe TRBD1 (5 bases). Sequencing input: peripheral blood. The DNA of the CDR3 is TGTGCCTGGAGTAGAGACAGGAACACTGAAGCTTTCTTT. It encodes CAWSRDRNTEAFF.